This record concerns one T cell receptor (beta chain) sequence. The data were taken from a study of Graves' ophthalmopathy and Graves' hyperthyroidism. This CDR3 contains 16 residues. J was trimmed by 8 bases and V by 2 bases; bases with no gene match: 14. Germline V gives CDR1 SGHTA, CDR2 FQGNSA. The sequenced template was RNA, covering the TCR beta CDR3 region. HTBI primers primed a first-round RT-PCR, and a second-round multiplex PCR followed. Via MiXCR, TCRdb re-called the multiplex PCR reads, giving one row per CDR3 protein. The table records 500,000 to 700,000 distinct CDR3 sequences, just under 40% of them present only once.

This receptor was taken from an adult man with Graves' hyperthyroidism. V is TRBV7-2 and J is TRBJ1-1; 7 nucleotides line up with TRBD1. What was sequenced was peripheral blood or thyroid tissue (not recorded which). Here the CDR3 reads CASSLIQGFVFREAFF. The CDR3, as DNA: TGTGCCAGCAGCTTAATACAGGGGTTTGTGTTTCGCGAAGCTTTCTTT.